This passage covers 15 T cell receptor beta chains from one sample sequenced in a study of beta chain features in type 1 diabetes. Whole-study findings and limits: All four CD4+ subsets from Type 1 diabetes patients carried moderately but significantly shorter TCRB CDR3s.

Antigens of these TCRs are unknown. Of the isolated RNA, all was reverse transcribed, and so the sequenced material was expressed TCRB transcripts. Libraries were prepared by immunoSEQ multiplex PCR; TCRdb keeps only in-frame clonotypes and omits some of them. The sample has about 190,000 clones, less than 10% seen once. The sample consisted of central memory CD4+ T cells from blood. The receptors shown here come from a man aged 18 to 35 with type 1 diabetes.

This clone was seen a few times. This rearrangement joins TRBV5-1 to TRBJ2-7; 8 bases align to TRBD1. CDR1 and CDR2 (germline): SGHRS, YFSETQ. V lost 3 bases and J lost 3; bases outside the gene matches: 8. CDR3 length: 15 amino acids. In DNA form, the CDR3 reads TGCGCCAGCAGCTCGGCAGGACAGGGCATCTACGAGCAGTACTTC. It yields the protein CASSSAGQGIYEQYF.

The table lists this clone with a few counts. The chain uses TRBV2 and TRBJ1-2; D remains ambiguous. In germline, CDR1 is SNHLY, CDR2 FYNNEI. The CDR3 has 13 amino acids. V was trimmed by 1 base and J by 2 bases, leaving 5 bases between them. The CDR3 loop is CASSEEENYGYTF. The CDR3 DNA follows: TGTGCCAGCAGTGAAGAGGAGAACTATGGCTACACCTTC.

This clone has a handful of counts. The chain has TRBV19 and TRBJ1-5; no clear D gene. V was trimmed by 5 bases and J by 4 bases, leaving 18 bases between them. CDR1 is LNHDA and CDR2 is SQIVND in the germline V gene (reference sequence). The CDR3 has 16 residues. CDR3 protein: CASSPVGSTGNQPQHF. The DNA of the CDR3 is TGTGCCAGTAGTCCCGTAGGGAGTACTGGGAATCAGCCCCAGCATTTT.

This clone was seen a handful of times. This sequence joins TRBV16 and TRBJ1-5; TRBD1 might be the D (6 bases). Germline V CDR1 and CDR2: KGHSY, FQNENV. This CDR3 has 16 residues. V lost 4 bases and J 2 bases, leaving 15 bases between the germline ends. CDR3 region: CASSRRGGGGNQPQHF. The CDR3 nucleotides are TGTGCCAGCAGCCGCCGAGGCGGGGGCGGCAATCAGCCCCAGCATTTT.

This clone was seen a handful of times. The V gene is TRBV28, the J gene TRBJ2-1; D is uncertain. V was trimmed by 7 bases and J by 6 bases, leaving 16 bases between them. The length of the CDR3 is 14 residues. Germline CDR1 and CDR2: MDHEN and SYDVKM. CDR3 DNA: TGTGCCAGCACTCAACAGCCCTCGGCCAATGAGCAGTTCTTC. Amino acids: CASTQQPSANEQFF. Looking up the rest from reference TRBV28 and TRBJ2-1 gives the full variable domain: DVKVTQSSRYLVKRTGEKVFLECVQDMDHENMFWYRQDPGLGLRLIYFSYDVKMKEKGDIPEGYSVSREKKERFSLILESASTNQTSMYLCASTQQPSANEQFFGPGTRLTVL.

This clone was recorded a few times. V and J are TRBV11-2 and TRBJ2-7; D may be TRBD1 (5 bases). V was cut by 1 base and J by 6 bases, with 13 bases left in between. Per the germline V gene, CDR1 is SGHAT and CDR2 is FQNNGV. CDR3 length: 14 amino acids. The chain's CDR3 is CASSLGRQGPEQYF. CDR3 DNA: TGTGCCAGCAGCTTAGGCCGCCAGGGCCCCGAGCAGTACTTC.

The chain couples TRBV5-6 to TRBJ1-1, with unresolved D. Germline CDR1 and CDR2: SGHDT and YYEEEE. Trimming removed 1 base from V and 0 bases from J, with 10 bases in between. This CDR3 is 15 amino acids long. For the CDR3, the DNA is TGTGCCAGCAGCTTGCGGGTTCAGATGAACACTGAAGCTTTCTTT. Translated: CASSLRVQMNTEAFF.

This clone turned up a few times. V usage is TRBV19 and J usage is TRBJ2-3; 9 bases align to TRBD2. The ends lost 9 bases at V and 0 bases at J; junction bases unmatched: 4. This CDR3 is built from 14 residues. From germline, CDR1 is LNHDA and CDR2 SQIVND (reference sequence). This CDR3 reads CASRAGGSTDTQYF. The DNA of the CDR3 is TGTGCCAGCCGAGCGGGGGGCAGCACAGATACGCAGTATTTT.

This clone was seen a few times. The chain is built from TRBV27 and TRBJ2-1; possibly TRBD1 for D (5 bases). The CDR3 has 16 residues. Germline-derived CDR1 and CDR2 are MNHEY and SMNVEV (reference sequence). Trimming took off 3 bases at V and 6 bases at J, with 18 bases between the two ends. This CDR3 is CASSFFGAGQGNEQFF. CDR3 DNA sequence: TGTGCCAGCAGTTTTTTTGGGGCAGGGCAGGGCAATGAGCAGTTCTTC.

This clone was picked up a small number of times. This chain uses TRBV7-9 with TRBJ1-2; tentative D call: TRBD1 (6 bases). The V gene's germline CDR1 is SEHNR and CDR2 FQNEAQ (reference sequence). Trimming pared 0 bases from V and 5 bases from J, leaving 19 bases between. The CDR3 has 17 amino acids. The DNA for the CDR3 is TGTGCCAGCAGCTTAGCGCTAAGTACCAACAGGGATTATGGCTACACCTTC. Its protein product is CASSLALSTNRDYGYTF.

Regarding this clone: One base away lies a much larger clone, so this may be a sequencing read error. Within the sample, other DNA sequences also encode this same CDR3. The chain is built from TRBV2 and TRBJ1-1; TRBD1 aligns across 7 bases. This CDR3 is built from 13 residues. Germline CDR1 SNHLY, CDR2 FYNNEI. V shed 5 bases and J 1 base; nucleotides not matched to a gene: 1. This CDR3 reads CASSRDRNTEAFF. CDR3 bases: TGTGCCAGCAGTCGGGACAGGAACACTGAAGCTTTCTTT. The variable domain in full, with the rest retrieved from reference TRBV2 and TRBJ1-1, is EPEVTQTPSHQVTQMGQEVILRCVPISNHLYFYWYRQILGQKVEFLVSFYNNEISEKSEIFDDQFSVERPDGSNFTLKIRSTKLEDSAMYFCASSRDRNTEAFFGQGTRLTVV.

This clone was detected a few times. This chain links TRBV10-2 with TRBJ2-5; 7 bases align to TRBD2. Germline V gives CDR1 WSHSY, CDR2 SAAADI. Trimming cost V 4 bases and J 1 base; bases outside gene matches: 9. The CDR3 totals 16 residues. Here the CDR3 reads CASSVGNGGSQETQYF. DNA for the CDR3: TGCGCCAGCAGTGTCGGGAACGGGGGGTCCCAAGAGACCCAGTACTTC.

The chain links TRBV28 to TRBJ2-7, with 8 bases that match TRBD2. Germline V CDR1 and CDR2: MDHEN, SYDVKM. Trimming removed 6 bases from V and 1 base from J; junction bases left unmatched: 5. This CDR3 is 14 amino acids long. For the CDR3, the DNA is TGTGCCAGCAGCACAAGCGGGAGATCCTACGAGCAGTACTTC. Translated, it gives CASSTSGRSYEQYF.

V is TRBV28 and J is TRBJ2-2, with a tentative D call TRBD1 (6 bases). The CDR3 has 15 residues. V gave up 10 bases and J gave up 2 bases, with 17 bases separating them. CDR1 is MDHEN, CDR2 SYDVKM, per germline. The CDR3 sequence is CAIHTGTRNTGELFF. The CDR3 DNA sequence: TGTGCCATTCATACCGGGACACGAAACACCGGGGAGCTGTTTTTT. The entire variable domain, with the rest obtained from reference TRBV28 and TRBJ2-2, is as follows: DVKVTQSSRYLVKRTGEKVFLECVQDMDHENMFWYRQDPGLGLRLIYFSYDVKMKEKGDIPEGYSVSREKKERFSLILESASTNQTSMYLCAIHTGTRNTGELFFGEGSRLTVL.

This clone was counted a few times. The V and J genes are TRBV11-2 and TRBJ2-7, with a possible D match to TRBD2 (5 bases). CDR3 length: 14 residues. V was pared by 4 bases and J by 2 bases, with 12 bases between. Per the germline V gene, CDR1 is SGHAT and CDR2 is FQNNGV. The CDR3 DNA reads TGTGCCAGCAGCTGGACCGGGATTACCTACGAGCAGTACTTC. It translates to CASSWTGITYEQYF.